A selection of T cell receptor beta chains follows, all from one sample in a study of OX40 agonist ivuxolimab in advanced cancers. Repertoires were generated with immunoSEQ multiplex PCR, while TCRdb's copy carries only in-frame clones and drops some. The sample holds around 79,000 clones; about nine tenths are singletons and the top ten take approximately 0.72%. The material was CD4+ or CD8+ T cells sorted from blood, obtained in a trial of the OX40 agonist ivuxolimab. These receptors were obtained from an adult with an advanced solid tumor such as melanoma, head and neck, liver or kidney cancer. Each CDR3 is given with its conserved first and last residue. Each record gives: J gene, clone size, D gene, V gene, CDR3 DNA, CDR3 protein. The D gene is left open where the match is weak. Size tells how often a clone was seen (once, few, many) or the class of an expanded clone, and some rows leave it out.

j_gene: TRBJ1-2
abundance: .
d_gene: .
v_gene: TRBV19
CDR3nt: TGTGCCAGTAGTATAGTCCCAGGGGCGGACTATGGCTACACCTTC
CDR3aa: CASSIVPGADYGYTF

j_gene: TRBJ2-7
abundance: .
d_gene: .
v_gene: TRBV11-1
CDR3nt: TGTGCCAGCAGCTTGGGAGGATCCTACGAGCAGTACTTC
CDR3aa: CASSLGGSYEQYF

j_gene: TRBJ1-5
abundance: .
d_gene: .
v_gene: TRBV6-6
CDR3nt: TGTGCCAGCAGCCGCCAATGGGGAAGCAATCAGCCCCAGCATTTT
CDR3aa: CASSRQWGSNQPQHF

j_gene: TRBJ1-1
abundance: .
d_gene: .
v_gene: TRBV4-2
CDR3nt: TGTGCCAGCAGCCTCGACAGAAACACTGAAGCTTTCTTT
CDR3aa: CASSLDRNTEAFF

j_gene: TRBJ2-3
abundance: .
d_gene: .
v_gene: TRBV29-1
CDR3nt: TGCAGCGCCATAGTCACAGATACGCAGTATTTT
CDR3aa: CSAIVTDTQYF

j_gene: TRBJ2-1
abundance: .
d_gene: .
v_gene: TRBV4-1
CDR3nt: TGCGCCAGCAGCCAAGACAACACGGATGAGCAGTTCTTC
CDR3aa: CASSQDNTDEQFF

j_gene: TRBJ1-4
abundance: .
d_gene: .
v_gene: TRBV28
CDR3nt: TGTGCCTCCCTTGCAACTAATGAAAAACTGTTTTTT
CDR3aa: CASLATNEKLFF

j_gene: TRBJ1-3
abundance: .
d_gene: .
v_gene: TRBV4-2
CDR3nt: TGTGCCAGCATGCGGGACTCAAACTCTGGAAACACCATATATTTT
CDR3aa: CASMRDSNSGNTIYF

j_gene: TRBJ2-2
abundance: .
d_gene: TRBD2
v_gene: TRBV18
CDR3nt: TGTGCCAGCTCGGTCGGGACTAGTTCCCACACCGGGGAGCTGTTTTTT
CDR3aa: CASSVGTSSHTGELFF

j_gene: TRBJ1-4
abundance: .
d_gene: .
v_gene: TRBV28
CDR3nt: TGTGCCAGCCTCACCGCCTCTTTTGAAAAACTGTTTTTT
CDR3aa: CASLTASFEKLFF

j_gene: TRBJ1-4
abundance: .
d_gene: .
v_gene: TRBV25-1
CDR3nt: TGTGCCAGCAGTGAATACAGGGGAGTGAATGAAAAACTGTTTTTT
CDR3aa: CASSEYRGVNEKLFF

j_gene: TRBJ2-1
abundance: .
d_gene: .
v_gene: TRBV27
CDR3nt: TGTGCCAGCAGTATCAGGCGCAATGAGCAGTTCTTC
CDR3aa: CASSIRRNEQFF

j_gene: TRBJ2-5
abundance: .
d_gene: TRBD2
v_gene: TRBV5-1
CDR3nt: TGCGCCAGCAGCTTGGTCCTAGCGGGACCAGAGACCCAGTACTTC
CDR3aa: CASSLVLAGPETQYF

j_gene: TRBJ1-3
abundance: .
d_gene: .
v_gene: TRBV30
CDR3nt: TGTGCCTGGAGTGTAGGTCAGGGTGCGGGAAACACCATATATTTT
CDR3aa: CAWSVGQGAGNTIYF

j_gene: TRBJ2-7
abundance: .
d_gene: TRBD1
v_gene: TRBV7-2
CDR3nt: TGTGCCAGCAGCCGAGACAGGGAGCTTCCCTACGAGCAGTACTTC
CDR3aa: CASSRDRELPYEQYF

j_gene: TRBJ2-1
abundance: .
d_gene: .
v_gene: TRBV9
CDR3nt: TGTGCCAGCAGCGCCAGGTGGCAGGGGCCCTACAATGAGCAGTTCTTC
CDR3aa: CASSARWQGPYNEQFF

j_gene: TRBJ1-3
abundance: .
d_gene: .
v_gene: TRBV6-6
CDR3nt: TGTGCCAGCAGACGGGACGTTAACTCTGGAAACACCATATATTTT
CDR3aa: CASRRDVNSGNTIYF

j_gene: TRBJ1-1
abundance: .
d_gene: TRBD1
v_gene: TRBV6-1
CDR3nt: TGTGCCAGCAGTGAAGCGGGGGGACAGGGGGTCCCTAGAGCTTTCTTT
CDR3aa: CASSEAGGQGVPRAFF

j_gene: TRBJ1-5
abundance: .
d_gene: TRBD1
v_gene: TRBV28
CDR3nt: TGTGCCAGCAGTTTACCCGGGACAGGGATTCAGCCCCAGCATTTT
CDR3aa: CASSLPGTGIQPQHF

j_gene: TRBJ1-5
abundance: .
d_gene: .
v_gene: TRBV6-5
CDR3nt: TGTGCCAGCAGTTCGGTTCCGAATCAGCCCCAGCATTTT
CDR3aa: CASSSVPNQPQHF

j_gene: TRBJ1-1
abundance: .
d_gene: TRBD1
v_gene: TRBV18
CDR3nt: TGTGCCAGCTCACCACACGCTATAGGACAGGGGAACACTGAAGCTTTCTTT
CDR3aa: CASSPHAIGQGNTEAFF

j_gene: TRBJ2-7
abundance: .
d_gene: .
v_gene: TRBV2
CDR3nt: TGTGCCAGCAGTGGTAACGGAACTTACGAGCAGTACTTC
CDR3aa: CASSGNGTYEQYF

j_gene: TRBJ1-2
abundance: .
d_gene: .
v_gene: TRBV19
CDR3nt: TGTGCCAGTAGTATATTGGGGACTAACTATGGCTACACCTTC
CDR3aa: CASSILGTNYGYTF

j_gene: TRBJ1-3
abundance: .
d_gene: TRBD1
v_gene: TRBV28
CDR3nt: TGTGCCAGCAGTTTAATTATTGGCAGGGGGTCTGGAAACACCATATATTTT
CDR3aa: CASSLIIGRGSGNTIYF

j_gene: TRBJ2-7
abundance: .
d_gene: TRBD1
v_gene: TRBV5-6
CDR3nt: TGTGCCAGCAGCCGCAGGACAGGGAATGAGCAGTACTTC
CDR3aa: CASSRRTGNEQYF

j_gene: TRBJ1-5
abundance: .
d_gene: .
v_gene: TRBV7-2
CDR3nt: TGTGCCAGCAGCCCTGGTGGCAATCAGCCCCAGCATTTT
CDR3aa: CASSPGGNQPQHF

j_gene: TRBJ2-3
abundance: .
d_gene: TRBD2
v_gene: TRBV5-1
CDR3nt: TGCGCCAGCAGCTTGCCCCTAGCGGGAGGACTCCTCACAGATACGCAGTATTTT
CDR3aa: CASSLPLAGGLLTDTQYF

j_gene: TRBJ2-5
abundance: .
d_gene: TRBD2
v_gene: TRBV30
CDR3nt: TGTGCCTGTTCCCGCGGGGGAGAAGGAGAGACCCAGTACTTC
CDR3aa: CACSRGGEGETQYF

j_gene: TRBJ2-7
abundance: .
d_gene: TRBD1
v_gene: TRBV5-1
CDR3nt: TGCGCCAGCAGCTCGTCCGGGACAGGGGGCTGGAGCGAGCAGTACTTC
CDR3aa: CASSSSGTGGWSEQYF

j_gene: TRBJ1-6
abundance: .
d_gene: .
v_gene: TRBV6-5
CDR3nt: TGTGCCACCCGGGTGGACTATAATTCACCCCTCCACTTT
CDR3aa: CATRVDYNSPLHF

j_gene: TRBJ1-2
abundance: .
d_gene: .
v_gene: TRBV28
CDR3nt: TGTGCCAGCAATTCGGGAGGGCACTATGGCTACACCTTC
CDR3aa: CASNSGGHYGYTF

j_gene: TRBJ2-4
abundance: few
d_gene: TRBD2
v_gene: TRBV28
CDR3nt: TGTGCCAGCAGAAGAGACGGGGGGTCCGGCGGCATTCAGTACTTC
CDR3aa: CASRRDGGSGGIQYF

j_gene: TRBJ1-1
abundance: few
d_gene: .
v_gene: TRBV11-3
CDR3nt: TGTGCCAGCAGCATTTCGGGAGTTGAAGCTTTCTTT
CDR3aa: CASSISGVEAFF

j_gene: TRBJ2-5
abundance: .
d_gene: TRBD1
v_gene: TRBV5-4
CDR3nt: TGTGCCAGCAGCTTAATTGACAGGGTGGAAGAGACCCAGTACTTC
CDR3aa: CASSLIDRVEETQYF

j_gene: TRBJ2-2
abundance: .
d_gene: .
v_gene: TRBV7-3
CDR3nt: TGTGCCAGCAGCCGACAGCGGACCGGGGAGCTGTTTTTT
CDR3aa: CASSRQRTGELFF

j_gene: TRBJ1-1
abundance: few
d_gene: TRBD1
v_gene: TRBV28
CDR3nt: TGTGCCAGCAGTTTATGGTCAGGACAGGGGACGAACACTGAAGCTTTCTTT
CDR3aa: CASSLWSGQGTNTEAFF

j_gene: TRBJ1-2
abundance: few
d_gene: TRBD1
v_gene: TRBV6-1
CDR3nt: TGTGCCAGCAGTGCGGGACAGGGGTCATATCCTAACTATGGCTACACCTTC
CDR3aa: CASSAGQGSYPNYGYTF

j_gene: TRBJ2-1
abundance: .
d_gene: .
v_gene: TRBV11-2
CDR3nt: TGTGCCAGCAGCTTAAGGAGGGGATACTACAATGAGCAGTTCTTC
CDR3aa: CASSLRRGYYNEQFF

j_gene: TRBJ2-3
abundance: .
d_gene: .
v_gene: TRBV7-9
CDR3nt: TGTGCCAGCAGCTTATTACTCAGCACAGATACGCAGTATTTT
CDR3aa: CASSLLLSTDTQYF

j_gene: TRBJ2-7
abundance: .
d_gene: .
v_gene: TRBV27
CDR3nt: TGTGCCAGCAGTCCCTCGCGCGGGCCCTACGAGCAGTACTTC
CDR3aa: CASSPSRGPYEQYF